One and the same sample provided the 28 T cell receptor beta chains below, sequenced in a study of T cell changes during pregnancy in multiple sclerosis. Clones were sequenced by immunoSEQ multiplex PCR, and TCRdb holds only the in-frame ones, with some missing. Of about 66,000 clones listed, roughly 91% are singletons. The input for sequencing was CD8+ T cells from peripheral blood mononuclear cells, taken before pregnancy. These TCRs come from a female donor with multiple sclerosis, enrolled in a pregnancy study.

This chain joins TRBV15 and TRBJ2-1, with 8 bases lining up with TRBD2. Germline CDR1 and CDR2: LNHNV and YYDKDF (reference sequence). With V trimmed by 8 bases and J by 8 bases, 8 bases remained unmatched. This CDR3 spans 13 amino acids. This CDR3 reads CATGRGAIDEQFF. The CDR3 DNA reads TGTGCCACCGGGCGGGGGGCGATCGATGAGCAGTTCTTC.

The chain uses TRBV19 and TRBJ1-4; D call uncertain. Looked up from germline, CDR1 is LNHDA and CDR2 is SQIVND (reference sequence). This CDR3 has 11 amino acids. The ends were cut back, 3 bases at V and 6 bases at J, with 2 bases in the middle. This CDR3 reads CASSIDEKLFF. In DNA, the CDR3 is TGTGCCAGTAGTATCGATGAAAAACTGTTTTTT.

The V gene is TRBV27, the J gene TRBJ1-1; 7 bases align to TRBD1. Per the germline V gene, CDR1 is MNHEY and CDR2 is SMNVEV (reference sequence). The CDR3 length is 14 residues. V trimming: 3 bases; J trimming: 2 bases; junction bases outside the gene matches: 3. The CDR3 protein is CASSFHRGNTEAFF. The CDR3 DNA follows: TGTGCCAGCAGTTTTCACAGGGGAAACACTGAAGCTTTCTTT.

This chain connects TRBV4-1 to TRBJ2-5; tentatively, D is TRBD2 (5 bases). The CDR3 contains 14 residues. Germline assignment: CDR1 MGHRA and CDR2 YSYEKL. The V end lost 8 bases, the J end lost 0 bases, and 13 bases lay between the germline ends. In DNA form, the CDR3 reads TGCGCCAGCGCCCTTGGCGGGTACCAAGAGACCCAGTACTTC. Translation: CASALGGYQETQYF.

The J gene is TRBJ2-1, the V gene TRBV11-2, with a tentative D call TRBD2 (7 bases). V was clipped by 4 bases and J by 2 bases, with 12 bases between them. This CDR3 has 15 amino acids. Germline CDR1 SGHAT, CDR2 FQNNGV. Written as DNA, the CDR3 is TGTGCCAGCAGCTACCGAGGGGGGGCCTACAATGAGCAGTTCTTC. Residues: CASSYRGGAYNEQFF.

DNA for the CDR3: TGTGCCTGGAGTTTGGTGGGCTCGGTTGATGAGCAGTTCTTC. Its protein product is CAWSLVGSVDEQFF. The V and J genes are TRBV30 and TRBJ2-1; no definite D call. This CDR3 contains 14 residues. Germline lookup yields CDR1 GTSNPN and CDR2 SVGIG (reference sequence). V was shortened by 2 bases and J by 8 bases, with 16 bases between the two germline ends.

V usage is TRBV7-6 and J usage is TRBJ2-7; 7 bases map to TRBD1. J was trimmed by 4 bases and V by 1 base; bases with no gene match: 10. Germline V gives CDR1 SGHVS, CDR2 FNYEAQ. This CDR3 contains 16 residues. CDR3 amino acids: CASSLEVPGGEYEQYF. CDR3 sequence (DNA): TGTGCCAGCAGCTTAGAGGTGCCAGGGGGTGAATACGAGCAGTACTTC.

This chain connects TRBV5-4 to TRBJ1-2; D is uncertain. V lost 4 bases and J lost 8, with 15 bases in between. The germline CDR1 and CDR2 sequences are SGHNT and YYREEE (reference sequence). The CDR3 sequence is 13 residues long. CDR3 DNA: TGTGCCAGCAGCCCTCCGGGTTGGGTCGGCTACACCTTC. Translating it yields CASSPPGWVGYTF. Using reference TRBV5-4 and TRBJ1-2 for the parts outside the CDR3, the full variable domain is ETGVTQSPTHLIKTRGQQVTLRCSSQSGHNTVSWYQQALGQGPQFIFQYYREEENGRGNFPPRFSGLQFPNYSSELNVNALELDDSALYLCASSPPGWVGYTFGSGTRLTVV.

This chain joins TRBV27 and TRBJ2-5, with a tentative D call TRBD1 (6 bases). CDR1 is MNHEY, CDR2 SMNVEV, per germline (reference sequence). V lost 6 bases and J 0 bases, leaving 20 bases between the germline ends. The CDR3 runs to 17 residues. In DNA, the CDR3 is TGTGCCAGCAGACCCCACCCCCTCCGGACAGACCAAGAGACCCAGTACTTC. The encoded protein is CASRPHPLRTDQETQYF.

The chain uses TRBV4-1 and TRBJ1-2, with 9 bases lining up with TRBD1. Per the germline V gene, CDR1 is MGHRA and CDR2 is YSYEKL. This CDR3 contains 15 residues. Germline trimming cut 3 bases from V and 6 bases from J; bases unmatched to any gene: 8. In nucleotides, the CDR3 is TGCGCCAGCAGCCATGGGACAGGGATGTTAAATGGCTACACCTTC. It encodes CASSHGTGMLNGYTF.

The chain employs TRBV15 and TRBJ1-4; D may be TRBD1 (6 bases). V was pared by 3 bases and J by 2 bases, with 16 bases between. The CDR3 sequence is 17 residues long. The germline gives CDR1 LNHNV, CDR2 YYDKDF (reference sequence). Here the CDR3 DNA reads TGTGCCACCAGCAGCCCCGGGGCAGGGGTTACTAATGAAAAACTGTTTTTT. Translating gives CATSSPGAGVTNEKLFF.

The V call is TRBV6-5, the J call TRBJ2-7, with 11 nucleotides matching TRBD1. The CDR3 spans 14 residues. Per germline, CDR1 MNHEY and CDR2 SVGAGI. The V and J ends lost 3 bases and 3 bases, in that order; junction bases with no gene match: 1. As DNA, the CDR3 is TGTGCCAGCAGTTATGGGACAGGGGGCTACGAGCAGTACTTC. This gives the protein CASSYGTGGYEQYF.

This chain connects TRBV9 to TRBJ1-2, with no clear D. V shed 4 bases and J shed 0 bases, with 16 bases lying between them. This CDR3 region has 16 residues. Per germline, CDR1 SGDLS and CDR2 YYNGEE. CDR3: CASSSQLIGSNYGYTF. CDR3 nucleotide sequence: TGTGCCAGCAGCTCACAACTAATAGGATCTAACTATGGCTACACCTTC.

The CDR3 sequence is CASSGIRDRFNYGYTF. Here the CDR3 DNA reads TGTGCCAGCAGCGGCATAAGGGACAGATTTAACTATGGCTACACCTTC. The chain combines TRBV7-9 with TRBJ1-2; TRBD1 matches 7 bases. V lost 5 bases to trimming and J lost 1 base; unmatched junction nucleotides: 10. Germline loops: CDR1 SEHNR, CDR2 FQNEAQ (reference sequence). The CDR3 runs 16 residues. Supplemented by reference TRBV7-9 and TRBJ1-2, the full variable domain reads DTGVSQNPRHKITKRGQNVTFRCDPISEHNRLYWYRQTLGQGPEFLTYFQNEAQLEKSRLLSDRFSAERPKGSFSTLEIQRTEQGDSAMYLCASSGIRDRFNYGYTFGSGTRLTVV.

The gene calls are TRBV7-3 and TRBJ2-3; 8 nucleotides agree with TRBD2. Germline CDR1 and CDR2: SGHTA and FQGTGA. The V and J ends lost 4 bases and 3 bases, in that order; junction bases with no gene match: 9. The length of the CDR3 is 16 residues. CDR3 in amino acids: CASSSAGTSLTDTQYF. As DNA, the CDR3 is TGTGCCAGCAGCTCTGCCGGGACTAGTCTTACAGATACGCAGTATTTT.

This clone was counted once. The V gene is TRBV11-2, the J gene TRBJ1-1; D is possibly TRBD1 (5 bases). Per the germline V gene, CDR1 is SGHAT and CDR2 is FQNNGV. The V end was cut by 4 bases, the J end by 5 bases, with 8 bases between. The CDR3 has 12 amino acids. The CDR3 coding sequence is TGTGCCAGCAGCTCCCAGGGAACTGAAGCTTTCTTT. Residues: CASSSQGTEAFF. The variable domain in full, completed from reference TRBV11-2 and TRBJ1-1, reads EAGVAQSPRYKIIEKRQSVAFWCNPISGHATLYWYQQILGQGPKLLIQFQNNGVVDDSQLPKDRFSAERLKGVDSTLKIQPAKLEDSAVYLCASSSQGTEAFFGQGTRLTVV.

The V call is TRBV30, the J call TRBJ2-5; TRBD2 agrees at 8 bases. The germline CDR1 and CDR2 sequences are GTSNPN and SVGIG (reference sequence). Trimming cost V 0 bases and J 3 bases; bases outside gene matches: 3. The CDR3 extends over 14 amino acids. CDR3 nucleotides: TGTGCCTGGAGTGTAATGGGACTAGAAGAGACCCAGTACTTC. Protein sequence: CAWSVMGLEETQYF.

This clone was seen a handful of times. The CDR3 DNA is TGTGCCAGCTCACCAACTGCACAGATGAACACTGAAGCTTTCTTT. Amino acids: CASSPTAQMNTEAFF. The V and J genes are TRBV18 and TRBJ1-1; D is unresolved. The CDR3 spans 15 residues. V shed 2 bases and J shed 0 bases, with 10 bases lying between them. Per the germline V gene, CDR1 is KGHSH and CDR2 is LQKENI.

The CDR3 DNA reads as TGTGCCAGCAGCCTCACAGGGGCCGGGGAGCTGTTTTTT. Translated: CASSLTGAGELFF. This rearrangement joins TRBV7-2 to TRBJ2-2; 7 nucleotides agree with TRBD1. The CDR3 runs to 13 residues. With V trimmed by 5 bases and J by 6 bases, 3 bases remained unmatched. Germline assignment: CDR1 SGHTA and CDR2 FQGNSA.

This clone was counted between two and nine times. The chain employs TRBV7-9 and TRBJ1-2; the D is unclear. The CDR3 is 18 residues long. Per germline, CDR1 SEHNR and CDR2 FQNEAQ (reference sequence). V was cut by 5 bases and J by 1 base, with 23 bases left in between. The CDR3 protein is CASSVPGSGVMVNYGYTF. As DNA, the CDR3 is TGTGCCAGCAGCGTCCCGGGAAGTGGCGTGATGGTTAACTATGGCTACACCTTC.

The chain is built from TRBV29-1 and TRBJ2-7; TRBD2 agrees at 8 bases. This CDR3 region has 13 residues. Losses at the gene ends were 6 bases for V and 5 bases for J; bases not matched to a gene: 9. Germline V gene lookup returns CDR1 SQVTM and CDR2 ANQGSEA. CDR3 residues: CSVLTGGAHEQYF. CDR3 coding DNA: TGCAGCGTCCTTACCGGGGGGGCCCACGAGCAGTACTTC.

This clone was counted a single time. J is TRBJ2-3 and V is TRBV6-4; 7 bases align to TRBD2. The V gene's germline CDR1 is MRHNA and CDR2 SNTAGT. The J segment lost 1 base and the V segment lost 0 bases, leaving 4 bases of the junction unmatched. The CDR3 totals 16 residues. CDR3 residues: CASSDSKGRGTDTQYF. The CDR3 nucleotides are TGTGCCAGCAGTGACTCGAAAGGGAGGGGCACAGATACGCAGTATTTT.

This clone was recorded only once. The V gene is TRBV13, the J gene TRBJ1-2; D remains unclear. Trimming pared 2 bases from V and 2 bases from J, leaving 9 bases between. Germline CDR1 reads PRHDT; CDR2 reads FYEKMQ (reference sequence). This CDR3 is built from 14 residues. The CDR3 DNA reads as TGTGCCAGCAGCTTAAAATCAGAAAACTATGGCTACACCTTC. Amino acid sequence: CASSLKSENYGYTF.

The rearrangement uses TRBV2 and TRBJ2-7; the D gene is possibly TRBD1 (5 bases). Per the germline V gene, CDR1 is SNHLY and CDR2 is FYNNEI. The CDR3 totals 14 residues. With 1 base removed from V and 2 bases from J, the gap between germline ends came to 9 bases. The CDR3 region has the DNA TGTGCCAGCAGTGAAGTAGGCAGGGCCTACGAGCAGTACTTC. Residues: CASSEVGRAYEQYF.

Regarding this clone: The same CDR3 is also encoded by other DNA sequences in this sample. The chain carries TRBV19 and TRBJ1-1; D is unclear. V shed 8 bases and J shed 1 base, with 11 bases lying between them. The CDR3 is 13 amino acids. The germline V gene has CDR1 LNHDA and CDR2 SQIVND (reference sequence). For the CDR3, the DNA is TGTGCCAGTTCGAGCGGACCGAACACTGAAGCTTTCTTT. Its translation: CASSSGPNTEAFF. Full variable domain (outside the CDR3, taken from reference TRBV19 and TRBJ1-1): DGGITQSPKYLFRKEGQNVTLSCEQNLNHDAMYWYRQDPGQGLRLIYYSQIVNDFQKGDIAEGYSVSREKKESFPLTVTSAQKNPTAFYLCASSSGPNTEAFFGQGTRLTVV.

This chain's CDR3 is CAWSATTVLQETQYF. The DNA for the CDR3 is TGTGCCTGGAGTGCAACGACAGTTTTACAAGAGACCCAGTACTTC. V usage is TRBV30 and J usage is TRBJ2-5, with D possibly being TRBD1 (5 bases). Trimming shortened V by 1 base and J by 2 bases, and 14 bases separated the two germline ends. From germline, CDR1 is GTSNPN and CDR2 SVGIG (reference sequence). CDR3 length: 15 residues. The whole variable domain, remainder taken from reference TRBV30 and TRBJ2-5, is SQTIHQWPATLVQPVGSPLSLECTVEGTSNPNLYWYRQAAGRGLQLLFYSVGIGQISSEVPQNLSASRPQDRQFILSSKKLLLSDSGFYLCAWSATTVLQETQYFGPGTRLLVL.

This rearrangement joins TRBV27 to TRBJ2-7; possibly TRBD1 for D (5 bases). This CDR3 is 15 amino acids long. V lost 1 base and J lost 3, with 13 bases in between. In germline, CDR1 is MNHEY, CDR2 SMNVEV (reference sequence). The CDR3 DNA is TGTGCCAGCAGTTTATGGGGTAGTGACAGCTACGAGCAGTACTTC. Translated: CASSLWGSDSYEQYF.

The rearrangement joins TRBV9 to TRBJ2-3; TRBD2 matches at 13 bases. Per germline, CDR1 SGDLS and CDR2 YYNGEE. V shed 5 bases and J 2 bases; nucleotides not matched to a gene: 2. The CDR3 consists of 15 residues. The CDR3 coding sequence is TGTGCCAGCAGAGGGACTAGCGGGGACACAGATACGCAGTATTTT. Residues: CASRGTSGDTDTQYF.